This T cell receptor beta chain was observed in a study of T cell repertoires in cytomegalovirus infection. Turning to the study itself: Both a matching HLA type and CMV infection were indicated by public TCR beta signatures. Study-wide results and caveats: Dominating the ex vivo response were HLA-C-restricted CMV-specific TCR beta clonotypes. Carriage of CMV together with the relevant HLA was identifiable through cumulative public TCR beta family frequency.

For this clonotype: What it binds is not known. This likely comes from a read error, as the CDR3 has no conserved phenylalanine or tryptophan at its end.

TCRdb reprocessed the reads with MiXCR, giving one entry per CDR3 protein. Found here are more than 500,000 distinct CDR3 sequences, approximately 15% of them singletons; the top ten hold more than 20%. Trimming removed 7 bases from V and 10 bases from J, with 22 bases in between. The CDR3 spans 14 residues. Germline V lookup: CDR1 SGHAT, CDR2 FQNNGV. This receptor was identified in a human donor in good health (CMV status not recorded). Some clones in this sample may be carry-over from other donors' samples. This sequence joins TRBV11-2 and TRBJ2-5; possibly TRBD1 or TRBD2 for D (6 bases each). Sequencing was carried out using CD8+ T cells from PBMCs. The CDR3, as DNA: TGTGCCAGCACTGACCGCCCGGGGGCGCAGATCCAGTACTTA. Translating it yields CASTDRPGAQIQYL.